The entry below describes one T cell receptor beta chain. Its antigen is unidentified. This record belongs to a study of blood T cells in healthy people across ages. Study conclusions and caveats: Age brought a roughly linear fall in TCR beta diversity measured per million T cells. Strongly correlated with naive T cell percentage was TCR beta diversity.

Combining a sample-barcoded 5' primer with a J-beta primer mix, a second PCR ran for roughly 7 to 12 cycles. TCRdb processed the 5' RACE reads anew with MiXCR; each CDR3 protein has one entry. In the table there are 1.4 million to 1.5 million distinct CDR3 sequences, about 40% of which are singletons. The CDR3 loop spans 14 amino acids. From germline, CDR1 is SQVTM and CDR2 ANQGSEA. Unmatched junction bases numbered 8, after V lost 3 bases and J lost 4 bases. J is TRBJ1-2 and V is TRBV29-1; TRBD1 matches 7 bases. This TCR was recovered from a woman younger than 30 in good health. The sequenced material came from blood. Here the CDR3 DNA reads TGCAGCGTTGATGTGACAGGGAGCGCCTATGGCTACACCTTC. It specifies CSVDVTGSAYGYTF.